Sequencing of this TCR beta chain was carried out in a study of T cell responses to AZD1222 COVID-19 vaccine. Overall study results and limits: The repertoires were collected only after the peak T cell response. Targeting of unmutated variant regions was reportedly seen in nearly half of spike-specific TCRs. Spike-specific TCR breadth and depth both grew after two AZD1222 doses. Mostly white British, mostly female donors; authors suggested clonal diversity may be underestimated.

On this clone: The target antigen is unknown.

Looked up from germline, CDR1 is SGHRS and CDR2 is YFSETQ. The V and J ends lost 4 bases and 2 bases, in that order; junction bases with no gene match: 10. The CDR3 is 16 amino acids. The method was immunoSEQ multiplex PCR; TCRdb's version includes in-frame clones alone and lacks a portion of them. The top ten clones hold approximately 2% of a sample with over 75,000 clones, about 92% of them seen once. The chain carries TRBV5-1 and TRBJ2-3; 7 bases are shared with TRBD1. The source of this sequence is an adult in good health. Sample: peripheral blood, taken on day 0 of AZD1222 vaccination. This CDR3 reads CASSPGTDLITDTQYF. The CDR3 nucleotides are TGCGCCAGCAGCCCGGGGACAGACTTAATCACAGATACGCAGTATTTT. The variable domain in full, completed from reference TRBV5-1 and TRBJ2-3, reads KAGVTQTPRYLIKTRGQQVTLSCSPISGHRSVSWYQQTPGQGLQFLFEYFSETQRNKGNFPGRFSGRQFSNSRSEMNVSTLELGDSALYLCASSPGTDLITDTQYFGPGTRLTVL.